This T cell receptor beta chain came from a study of blood T cell repertoires in COVID-19. Germline V lookup: CDR1 SGHNT, CDR2 YENEEA. V dropped 0 bases and J dropped 2 bases, with 8 bases sitting between them. CDR3 size: 16 residues. This clone came up once. Sequencing was performed with immunoSEQ multiplex PCR; in TCRdb, only in-frame clones are kept and a portion is missing. The table shows about 220,000 clones, with roughly 85% occurring only once. This chain joins TRBV11-3 and TRBJ2-6; tentatively, D is TRBD2 (6 bases). The specimen was peripheral blood. The receptor was isolated from a woman in her seventies with COVID-19, enrolled during active disease. CDR3 protein: CASSLEGRTGANVLTF. The CDR3 DNA follows: TGTGCCAGCAGCTTAGAGGGGAGGACTGGGGCCAACGTCCTGACTTTC.